One and the same sample provided the 20 T cell receptor beta chains below, sequenced in a study of blood T cell repertoires in COVID-19 (dated by TCRdb to between 2020 and 2021). Receptors were amplified or captured by the immunoSEQ multiplex PCR assay. TCRdb carries this immuneACCESS record with in-frame sequences only. Its versions omit some clonotypes, under half of them owing to an unresolved V gene in the studies checked, with the rest unexplained. The sample table contains some 330,000 clones; only one count was recorded for over 80% of them. The ten largest clones represent approximately 5.4% of the sample. Sequencing was performed on PBMCs or T cells enriched from blood (not recorded which). All receptors come from a woman between 50 and 59 years old who had recovered from COVID-19.

The CDR3 DNA follows: TGCGCCAGCAGCTTGAGGACACCCGGGGAGCTGTTTTTT. Its translation: CASSLRTPGELFF. The chain employs TRBV5-1 and TRBJ2-2, with a weak D call TRBD1 (5 bases). V dropped 1 base and J dropped 6 bases, with 7 bases sitting between them. Germline CDR1 reads SGHRS; CDR2 reads YFSETQ. This CDR3 comprises 13 residues. Filled out from reference TRBV5-1 and TRBJ2-2, the complete variable domain reads KAGVTQTPRYLIKTRGQQVTLSCSPISGHRSVSWYQQTPGQGLQFLFEYFSETQRNKGNFPGRFSGRQFSNSRSEMNVSTLELGDSALYLCASSLRTPGELFFGEGSRLTVL.

The chain uses TRBV11-3 and TRBJ1-2; D is perhaps TRBD1 (6 bases). V lost 4 bases to trimming and J lost 7 bases, with 10 bases between them. The CDR3 sequence is 12 residues long. Germline V gene data show CDR1 as SGHNT and CDR2 as YENEEA. CDR3 region: CASSSQGSGYTF. Here the CDR3 DNA reads TGTGCCAGCAGCTCACAGGGAAGTGGCTACACCTTC.

The rearrangement uses TRBV9 and TRBJ1-4, with TRBD1 matching over 7 bases. Per the germline V gene, CDR1 is SGDLS and CDR2 is YYNGEE. This CDR3 has 15 residues. Losses at the gene ends were 4 bases for V and 8 bases for J; bases not matched to a gene: 11. CDR3: CASSPQQTGIEKLFF. The CDR3 bases are TGTGCCAGCAGCCCCCAACAGACAGGGATAGAAAAACTGTTTTTT. Complete variable domain (other parts from reference TRBV9 and TRBJ1-4): DSGVTQTPKHLITATGQRVTLRCSPRSGDLSVYWYQQSLDQGLQFLIQYYNGEERAKGNILERFSAQQFPDLHSELNLSSLELGDSALYFCASSPQQTGIEKLFFGSGTQLSVL.

This clone was seen a handful of times. The V call is TRBV7-8, the J call TRBJ1-1; D remains unclear. V lost 3 bases and J 5 bases, leaving 10 bases between the germline ends. The CDR3 loop spans 13 amino acids. Germline CDR1 and CDR2: SGHVS and FQNEAQ. The DNA for the CDR3 is TGTGCCAGCAGCTTTGGCCAGACTACTGAAGCTTTCTTT. It specifies CASSFGQTTEAFF.

V and J are TRBV6-5 and TRBJ2-7, with 9 bases identical to TRBD1. The trim removed 2 bases at V and 7 bases at J, leaving 9 bases unmatched. The CDR3 totals 15 residues. Looked up from germline, CDR1 is MNHEY and CDR2 is SVGAGI. The CDR3 spells CASSYVGTGWEEQYF. The CDR3 DNA sequence: TGTGCCAGCAGTTACGTGGGGACAGGGTGGGAAGAGCAGTACTTC.

The rearrangement links TRBV9 to TRBJ2-1, with D possibly being TRBD1 (6 bases). Deletions cut 0 bases from V and 9 bases from J, with 13 bases between. There are 14 residues in the CDR3. Germline CDR1 is SGDLS and CDR2 is YYNGEE. CDR3 protein: CASSVANRVSEQFF. CDR3 sequence (DNA): TGTGCCAGCAGCGTAGCGAACAGGGTTTCTGAGCAGTTCTTC.

V is TRBV2 and J is TRBJ1-3; D ambiguous. Germline V gene data show CDR1 as SNHLY and CDR2 as FYNNEI. V lost 8 bases and J lost 0, with 17 bases in between. The CDR3 covers 16 residues. CDR3 residues: CASHPFEDYSGNTIYF. The CDR3, as DNA: TGTGCCAGCCACCCCTTCGAGGACTACTCTGGAAACACCATATATTTT.

V usage is TRBV11-3 and J usage is TRBJ2-7, with D possibly TRBD2 on 5 matching bases. The CDR3 is made up of 15 amino acids. V lost 2 bases, J lost 3 bases, and 14 bases lay in between. Germline CDR1 and CDR2: SGHNT and YENEEA. The CDR3 spells CASSLYPGKGYEQYF. CDR3 nucleotide sequence: TGTGCCAGCAGCTTATACCCGGGGAAAGGCTACGAGCAGTACTTC. Full variable domain (remainder filled in from reference TRBV11-3 and TRBJ2-7): EAGVVQSPRYKIIEKKQPVAFWCNPISGHNTLYWYLQNLGQGPELLIRYENEEAVDDSQLPKDRFSAERLKGVDSTLKIQPAELGDSAVYLCASSLYPGKGYEQYFGPGTRLTVT.

In DNA form, the CDR3 reads TGTGCCAGTAGGAAACCTGAAACAGGCTATAACTATGGCTACACCTTC. Translation: CASRKPETGYNYGYTF. The chain uses TRBV19 and TRBJ1-2; D perhaps matches TRBD1 (5 bases). In germline, CDR1 is LNHDA, CDR2 SQIVND (reference sequence). The V end lost 6 bases, the J end lost 1 base, and 18 bases lay between the germline ends. The CDR3 sequence is 16 residues long.

This rearrangement joins TRBV7-2 to TRBJ1-1; tentatively, D is TRBD1 (5 bases). The CDR3 has 17 amino acids. Trimming took 6 bases from V and 0 from J, leaving 20 bases between them. Germline V gives CDR1 SGHTA, CDR2 FQGNSA. The CDR3: CASSYLQGRLMNTEAFF. The DNA for the CDR3 is TGTGCCAGCAGTTACCTTCAGGGCCGTCTTATGAACACTGAAGCTTTCTTT.

There are a few counts of this clone. The chain couples TRBV4-1 to TRBJ2-5; possibly TRBD2 for D (5 bases). Trimming cost V 0 bases and J 2 bases, with 16 bases left between them. Germline CDR1 is MGHRA and CDR2 is YSYEKL. This CDR3 contains 17 residues. CDR3 protein: CASSQDRTGELQETQYF. The CDR3 region has the DNA TGCGCCAGCAGCCAAGATCGTACCGGGGAACTTCAAGAGACCCAGTACTTC.

The J gene is TRBJ2-6, the V gene TRBV6-2 or TRBV6-3; 9 bases agree with TRBD1. Germline CDR1 reads MNHEY; CDR2 reads SVGEGT. The CDR3 is made up of 16 amino acids. V dropped 3 bases and J dropped 4; count of bases not matched to a gene: 4. The CDR3 region is CASSYRTGAGANVLTF. CDR3 bases: TGTGCCAGCAGTTATCGGACAGGGGCCGGGGCCAACGTCCTGACTTTC.

A remark on this clone: Different DNA sequences within this sample yield the same CDR3. J is TRBJ2-5 and V is TRBV7-9; 8 bases are a match to TRBD1. V shed 5 bases, J shed 3 bases, and the junction held 2 bases outside the gene matches. Germline V gives CDR1 SEHNR, CDR2 FQNEAQ (reference sequence). The CDR3 runs 13 residues. The CDR3 nucleotides read TGTGCCAGCAGCCTGACAGGGGAAGAGACCCAGTACTTC. Residues: CASSLTGEETQYF.

This clone was detected only a few times. The chain recombines TRBV7-3 with TRBJ1-2; 10 bases align to TRBD1. With V trimmed by 9 bases and J by 8 bases, 15 bases remained unmatched. In germline, CDR1 is SGHTA, CDR2 FQGTGA. The CDR3 contains 15 residues. The CDR3 loop is CASSDRGLMIWGYTF. DNA for the CDR3: TGTGCCAGTTCAGACAGGGGGCTAATGATATGGGGCTACACCTTC. The entire variable domain, with the rest obtained from reference TRBV7-3 and TRBJ1-2, is as follows: GAGVSQTPSNKVTEKGKYVELRCDPISGHTALYWYRQSLGQGPEFLIYFQGTGAADDSGLPNDRFFAVRPEGSVSTLKIQRTERGDSAVYLCASSDRGLMIWGYTFGSGTRLTVV.

The chain uses TRBV9 and TRBJ1-2; 7 bases fit TRBD1. This CDR3 is built from 13 residues. After removal of 3 bases from V and 4 bases from J, the junction contained 3 bases not matched to a gene. Germline CDR1 is SGDLS and CDR2 is YYNGEE. The CDR3 spells CASSEGTAYGYTF. CDR3 DNA: TGTGCCAGCAGCGAGGGGACAGCCTATGGCTACACCTTC.

The table lists this clone with a few counts. The V and J genes are TRBV6-4 and TRBJ2-1, with a tentative D call TRBD1 (6 bases). V was shortened by 4 bases and J by 0 bases, with 13 bases between the two germline ends. CDR3 length equals 16 residues. Germline V gene sequence: CDR1 MRHNA, CDR2 SNTAGT. The chain's CDR3 is CASSAQGRSSYNEQFF. The DNA for the CDR3 is TGTGCCAGCAGTGCACAGGGCCGAAGCTCCTACAATGAGCAGTTCTTC.

The chain carries TRBV4-1 and TRBJ1-6; 7 bases map to TRBD1. CDR3 length equals 15 residues. With 3 bases clipped from V and 5 bases from J, the junction kept 4 bases outside the gene matches. Germline CDR1 reads MGHRA; CDR2 reads YSYEKL. The CDR3 spells CASSQTGQNNSPLHF. In DNA form, the CDR3 reads TGCGCCAGCAGCCAGACGGGACAGAATAATTCACCCCTCCACTTT.

CDR3 region: CATSRDLGLSSYEQYF. The CDR3 DNA is TGTGCCACCAGCAGAGATCTGGGACTTTCATCCTACGAGCAGTACTTC. V and J are TRBV15 and TRBJ2-7, with D possibly matching TRBD2 (6 bases). The CDR3 contains 16 residues. Germline CDR1 LNHNV, CDR2 YYDKDF (reference sequence). V was shortened by 0 bases and J by 1 base, with 13 bases between the two germline ends.

The rearrangement joins TRBV19 to TRBJ1-5; D is undetermined. Germline lookup yields CDR1 LNHDA and CDR2 SQIVND (reference sequence). The CDR3 has 13 amino acids. Trimming left V 6 bases short and J 6 bases short, with 12 bases between. CDR3 nucleotide sequence: TGTGCCAGTAGAGAGGGATGGAGTCAGCCCCAGCATTTT. This translates into CASREGWSQPQHF. Using reference TRBV19 and TRBJ1-5 for the parts outside the CDR3, the full variable domain is DGGITQSPKYLFRKEGQNVTLSCEQNLNHDAMYWYRQDPGQGLRLIYYSQIVNDFQKGDIAEGYSVSREKKESFPLTVTSAQKNPTAFYLCASREGWSQPQHFGDGTRLSIL.

The chain couples TRBV5-5 to TRBJ2-5, with 12 bases that match TRBD2. Germline V gene lookup returns CDR1 SGHKS and CDR2 YYEKEE (reference sequence). The V gene end was trimmed by 4 bases and the J gene end by 3 bases; junction bases not matched to a gene: 4. There are 15 residues in the CDR3. The CDR3 DNA follows: TGTGCCAGCAGCACCTGGACTAGCGGGGAAGAGACCCAGTACTTC. This encodes CASSTWTSGEETQYF.